The next 10 T cell receptor beta chains were all read from a single sample in a study of neurological immune-mediated disorders. TCRdb re-derived calls from the 5' RACE reads in MiXCR, one entry per CDR3 protein. The table shows over 13,000 distinct CDR3 sequences, with over 9.5% occurring only once. The material sequenced was PBMCs. The receptors here all came from a woman aged 40 to 55 in good health.

In its sample, this clonotype was seen many times. The V gene is TRBV7-9, the J gene TRBJ1-1; TRBD1 agrees at 7 bases. The CDR3 loop spans 13 amino acids. CDR1 and CDR2 (germline): SEHNR, FQNEAQ (reference sequence). The junction had 7 bases not matched to a gene; V was cut back by 5 bases and J by 7 bases. The CDR3: CASSLDRDNEAFF. CDR3 nucleotides: TGTGCCAGCAGCCTAGACAGGGATAATGAAGCTTTCTTT.

This clonotype has at least ten counts. V gene TRBV6-5 combines with J gene TRBJ2-1; the match to TRBD2 covers 8 bases. The CDR3 length is 16 residues. The junction had 13 bases not matched to a gene; V was cut back by 6 bases and J by 6 bases. Germline V CDR1 and CDR2: MNHEY, SVGAGI. DNA for the CDR3: TGTGCCAGCAGCCTGAGGACTAGCCCCTCCCTCAATGAGCAGTTCTTC. Amino acid sequence: CASSLRTSPSLNEQFF.

This clonotype showed up many times. The chain carries TRBV18 and TRBJ2-1; D remains unclear. The CDR3 totals 12 residues. Looked up from germline, CDR1 is KGHSH and CDR2 is LQKENI. V was clipped by 2 bases and J by 9 bases, with 8 bases between them. As DNA, the CDR3 is TGTGCCAGCTCACCAGGCGGTAGTGAGCAGTTCTTC. It translates to CASSPGGSEQFF.

This clonotype was picked up many times. The J gene is TRBJ1-2, the V gene TRBV6-5; 9 bases map to TRBD1. The CDR3 extends over 13 amino acids. CDR1 is MNHEY, CDR2 SVGAGI, per germline. With V trimmed by 11 bases and J by 6 bases, 10 bases remained unmatched. The chain's CDR3 is CASRDRELDGYTF. CDR3 nucleotides: TGTGCCTCTCGGGACAGGGAGTTGGATGGCTACACCTTC.

This clonotype was picked up many times. The gene calls are TRBV5-1 and TRBJ2-7, with D possibly TRBD1 on 5 matching bases. CDR1 SGHRS and CDR2 YFSETQ come from the germline V gene. V shed 0 bases and J shed 3 bases, with 19 bases lying between them. The CDR3 covers 17 residues. CDR3 nucleotide sequence: TGCGCCAGCAGCTTGGGGACACGGGCTGGATGGCTCTACGAGCAGTACTTC. Its protein product is CASSLGTRAGWLYEQYF.

The chain joins TRBV5-6 to TRBJ2-3; D might be TRBD2 (5 bases). The germline V and J ends were trimmed by 1 base and 6 bases, with 18 bases remaining between them. The CDR3 is 16 amino acids. Germline CDR1 SGHDT, CDR2 YYEEEE. The CDR3 DNA reads as TGTGCCAGCAGCTTGAAGGGAGTCGACCTGGCTGATACGCAGTATTTT. It encodes CASSLKGVDLADTQYF.

This clonotype is medium-sized within its sample. The J gene is TRBJ2-3, the V gene TRBV5-1, with D unclear. The V and J ends lost 6 bases and 4 bases respectively, with 9 bases between them. Germline loops: CDR1 SGHRS, CDR2 YFSETQ. The CDR3 runs to 12 residues. The CDR3 DNA follows: TGCGCCAGCACTTCCCGAGCAGATACGCAGTATTTT. This sequence encodes CASTSRADTQYF. Full variable domain (remainder filled in from reference TRBV5-1 and TRBJ2-3): KAGVTQTPRYLIKTRGQQVTLSCSPISGHRSVSWYQQTPGQGLQFLFEYFSETQRNKGNFPGRFSGRQFSNSRSEMNVSTLELGDSALYLCASTSRADTQYFGPGTRLTVL.

This clonotype was detected ten times or more. This chain joins TRBV10-3 and TRBJ2-3; TRBD1 might be the D (5 bases). The V end lost 4 bases, the J end lost 1 base, and 12 bases lay between the germline ends. CDR1 is ENHRY, CDR2 SYGVKD, per germline. The CDR3 loop spans 15 amino acids. CDR3 residues: CAISAQTGGTDTQYF. Here the CDR3 DNA reads TGTGCCATCAGTGCACAAACAGGAGGCACAGATACGCAGTATTTT.

This clonotype was counted many times. The chain joins TRBV7-2 to TRBJ2-7; D gene unclear. CDR3 length: 13 amino acids. From germline, CDR1 is SGHTA and CDR2 FQGNSA. The germline V and J ends were trimmed by 2 bases and 4 bases, with 9 bases remaining between them. This CDR3 is CASSLTQKYEQYF. The CDR3 DNA is TGTGCCAGCAGCTTAACACAGAAATACGAGCAGTACTTC.

This clonotype turned up a few times. This may arise from a read error, as a much more abundant clone is one base away. V usage is TRBV6-1 and J usage is TRBJ2-1, with 7 bases lining up with TRBD1. The germline V gene encodes CDR1 MNHNS and CDR2 SASEGT. The length of the CDR3 is 10 residues. Losses at the gene ends were 10 bases for V and 9 bases for J; bases not matched to a gene: 3. The CDR3 protein is CANRQGEQFF. The CDR3 DNA is TGTGCCAACAGACAGGGTGAGCAGTTCTTC.